This TCR beta chain originates from a study of a mutant IDH1 vaccine in newly diagnosed glioma. Study-wide context: Treated patients comprised around 60% males and about 40% females, mean age roughly 37 years.

Overall study findings and caveats: No link was apparently found between pseudoprogression and changes in top peripheral T cell clonotypes. In 90% to 95% of patients, immune responses induced by the vaccine occurred.

Time point reported: week 11, during vaccination. In every dose of vaccine, 300 ug of mutant IDH1 20-mer peptide was given alongside topical imiquimod. Sequenced by immunoSEQ multiplex PCR; TCRdb stores in-frame clones only, minus some. The data hold about 130,000 clones, with about four fifths observed a single time. Worth noting for this clone: Its antigen is undetermined. Other DNA sequences in this sample translate to the same CDR3.

This clonotype was sampled from a man aged 40-50 years with glioma. The specimen was PBMCs, collected from a glioma patient whose treatment included an IDH1 peptide vaccine.

CDR3 loop: CASSLEGGGTEAFF. The DNA of the CDR3 is TGTGCCAGCAGCTTAGAGGGGGGCGGCACTGAAGCTTTCTTT. This chain joins TRBV11-2 and TRBJ1-1, with TRBD1 as a possible D gene (6 bases). Trimming cost V 0 bases and J 4 bases, with 9 bases left between them. From germline, CDR1 is SGHAT and CDR2 FQNNGV. This CDR3 is 14 amino acids long.